These T cell receptor beta chains were read from a single sample in a study of T cells in Graves' hyperthyroidism and ophthalmopathy. TCRdb analysed the multiplex PCR reads with MiXCR anew, one entry per CDR3 protein. The sample includes a few hundred thousand distinct CDR3 sequences, under 25% of them seen just once. Source material: blood. The receptors were sampled from a woman in her 70s with Graves' ophthalmopathy. CDR3s include the opening cysteine and the closing phenylalanine or tryptophan. The order of the fields is J gene, V gene, clone size, D gene, CDR3 DNA, CDR3 protein. D genes are given only for firm matches. Size values are once, few and many counts, or a class for expanded clones, and some rows have none.

TRBJ1-2	TRBV11-1	many	.	TGTGCCAGCAGCTACGGACGGGGGAATTATGGCTACACCTTC	CASSYGRGNYGYTF
TRBJ2-1	TRBV27	few	TRBD2	TGTGCCAGCAAACGGGGGGAGGGCCACAATGAGCAGTTCTTC	CASKRGEGHNEQFF
TRBJ1-1	TRBV28	.	.	TGTGCCAGCAGTTCCCTTTGGGGGGGAAGGGGGGCTGAAGCTTTCTTT	CASSSLWGGRGAEAFF
TRBJ2-5	TRBV18	.	.	TGTGCCAGCTCACCACGAGGGGAAGTCGAGACCCAGTACTTC	CASSPRGEVETQYF
TRBJ2-5	TRBV5-1	.	.	TGCGCCAGCAGCTTCGGACTCCTGGGGGTGGAAGAGACCCAGTACTTC	CASSFGLLGVEETQYF
TRBJ2-7	TRBV24-1	few	TRBD2	TGTGCCACCAGTGATGTAGCGGGAGCGGGCGAGCAGTACTTC	CATSDVAGAGEQYF
TRBJ2-1	TRBV7-2	many	.	TGTGCCAGCAGCCCTCAGGGGATGCGTGAGCAGTTCTTC	CASSPQGMREQFF
TRBJ2-3	TRBV11-3	.	TRBD2	TGTGCCAGCAGCCAACCAGGGATTACTGGCAGCGGGAGGATCACAGATACGCAGTATTTT	CASSQPGITGSGRITDTQYF
TRBJ2-7	TRBV7-2	many	TRBD2	TGTGCCAGCAGCTCCGTAGCGGGAAGCTACCACGAGCAGTACTTC	CASSSVAGSYHEQYF
TRBJ2-3	TRBV29-1	many	.	TGCAGCGTTCGCCGGGACACCACAGATACGCAGTATTTT	CSVRRDTTDTQYF
TRBJ2-5	TRBV20-1	.	TRBD2	TGCAGTGCATGGCGGGGGGGCCTGGTTGAGACCCAGTACTTC	CSAWRGGLVETQYF